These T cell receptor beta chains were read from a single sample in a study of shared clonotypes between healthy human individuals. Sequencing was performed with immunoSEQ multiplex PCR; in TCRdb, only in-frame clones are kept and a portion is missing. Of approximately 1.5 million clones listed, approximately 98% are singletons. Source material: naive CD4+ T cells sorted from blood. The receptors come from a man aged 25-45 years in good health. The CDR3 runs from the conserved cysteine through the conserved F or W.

CDR3aa: CASSLSVAGGTDTQYF
v_gene: TRBV7-2

CDR3aa: CASTSGGSYNEQFF
v_gene: TRBV7-2

CDR3aa: CASSLGSIPSNTEAFF
v_gene: TRBV5-4

CDR3aa: CASSPERLEQYF
v_gene: TRBV7-9

CDR3aa: CASSETGLGEAFF
v_gene: TRBV10-1

CDR3aa: CASSAAGGGNTIYF
v_gene: TRBV9

CDR3aa: CASSLGQGAGYGYTF
v_gene: TRBV5-1

CDR3aa: CASSRDWTGRGTQYF
v_gene: TRBV4-2

CDR3aa: CASSPPGQGYEQYF
v_gene: TRBV18

CDR3aa: CASSVGTFTDTQYF
v_gene: TRBV9

CDR3aa: CASSYLAGGGSYEQYF
v_gene: TRBV6-5

CDR3aa: CASSSGPSYEQYF
v_gene: TRBV11-3

CDR3aa: CAINGLAGGTGELFF
v_gene: TRBV10-3

CDR3aa: CASSQDPHSGANVLTF
v_gene: TRBV7-6

CDR3aa: CASSFRDRPYEQYF
v_gene: TRBV11-3

CDR3aa: CASSPRLVGSYEQYF
v_gene: TRBV9

CDR3aa: CATRGGTVGMAFF
v_gene: TRBV19

CDR3aa: CASSEEGATYSGANVLTF
v_gene: TRBV2

CDR3aa: CASSRQGLLGEQFF
v_gene: TRBV7-6

CDR3aa: CASSLTLAGVHEQYF
v_gene: TRBV28

CDR3aa: CASSSHRDRASTDTQYF
v_gene: TRBV28

CDR3aa: CASSQAPGTSGTDTQYF
v_gene: TRBV4-1

CDR3aa: CASLSDSSYNEQFF
v_gene: TRBV18